Presented here are 7 T cell receptor beta chains from one specimen sequenced in a study of blood T cell repertoires in COVID-19 (dated by TCRdb to 2018 to 2020). The library came from the immunoSEQ multiplex PCR assay. Imported from immuneACCESS, the table was reduced by TCRdb to in-frame sequences with V and J called. These copies leave out some clones; in studies compared against another copy, an unresolved V gene accounts for under half, and the cause of the remainder is not known. The sample table lists roughly 300,000 clones, about 90% of them with a count of one. 7.8% of the sample is in the top ten clones. Sequencing used peripheral blood. Receptors originate from a woman in her forties or fifties who had recovered from COVID-19.

This clone was observed once. The rearrangement links TRBV5-6 to TRBJ2-1, with TRBD2 identical over 16 bases. Germline V lookup: CDR1 SGHDT, CDR2 YYEEEE. V lost 4 bases to trimming and J lost 5 bases; unmatched junction nucleotides: 12. The CDR3 extends over 19 amino acids. The CDR3, as DNA: TGTGCCAGCAGCCGACCCGGGACTAGCGGGAGGGCTTTCCACAATGAGCAGTTCTTC. The encoded protein is CASSRPGTSGRAFHNEQFF.

The table lists this clone with a count of one. The chain has TRBV5-4 and TRBJ1-3; 9 positions agree with TRBD1. The CDR3 totals 15 residues. CDR1 is SGHNT and CDR2 is YYREEE in the germline V gene (reference sequence). Trimming took 4 bases from V and 3 from J; bases not matched to a gene: 5. The DNA for the CDR3 is TGTGCCAGCAGCCCGGGACAGGGCGGTGGAAACACCATATATTTT. Protein: CASSPGQGGGNTIYF. Full variable domain (rest looked up from reference TRBV5-4 and TRBJ1-3): ETGVTQSPTHLIKTRGQQVTLRCSSQSGHNTVSWYQQALGQGPQFIFQYYREEENGRGNFPPRFSGLQFPNYSSELNVNALELDDSALYLCASSPGQGGGNTIYFGEGSWLTVV.

CDR3 in DNA: TGTGCCAGCAGTTACTCGACCCCGGACAGCTCCTACGAGCAGTACTTC. Translation: CASSYSTPDSSYEQYF. The V call is TRBV6-2 or TRBV6-3, the J call TRBJ2-7; maybe TRBD1 (6 bases). Trimming removed 0 bases from V and 0 bases from J, with 12 bases in between. The germline V gene has CDR1 MNHEY and CDR2 SVGEGT. CDR3 length: 16 residues.

The chain uses TRBV6-2 or TRBV6-3 and TRBJ1-1, with D perhaps TRBD1 (5 bases). Germline V gene data show CDR1 as MNHEY and CDR2 as SVGEGT. This CDR3 has 14 amino acids. Trimming shortened V by 1 base and J by 4 bases, and 10 bases separated the two germline ends. As DNA, the CDR3 is TGTGCCAGCAGTTACTGGACAACCCTCACTGAAGCTTTCTTT. Residues: CASSYWTTLTEAFF.

V and J are TRBV12-2 and TRBJ1-1; TRBD1, the table's D call, was not compared with the DNA. TRBV12-2 is a known pseudogene. The CDR3 spans 14 residues. This CDR3 is CASRLYRDESEAFF. The CDR3 DNA follows: TGTGCAAGTCGCCTCTACAGGGATGAGTCTGAAGCTTTCTTT.

This clone was seen a single time. The chain links TRBV24-1 to TRBJ1-2, with TRBD1 identical over 9 bases. The CDR3 length is 14 residues. Germline V gives CDR1 KGHDR, CDR2 SFDVKD. The V and J ends lost 4 bases and 8 bases, in that order; junction bases with no gene match: 7. CDR3 in amino acids: CATSEQGAVGGYTF. DNA of the CDR3: TGTGCCACCAGTGAACAGGGGGCAGTAGGCGGCTACACCTTC.

V and J are TRBV12-3 or TRBV12-4 and TRBJ2-5, with TRBD2 matching over 7 bases. The CDR3 consists of 13 residues. Germline trimming cut 4 bases from V and 4 bases from J; bases unmatched to any gene: 3. The CDR3 loop reads CASSSSGVETQYF. CDR3 DNA: TGTGCCAGCAGTTCGAGCGGGGTAGAGACCCAGTACTTC.